Included here is one T cell receptor (beta chain) sequence, with context. This CDR3 is 12 amino acids long. The germline CDR1 and CDR2 sequences are KGHSH and LQKENI. V dropped 2 bases and J dropped 13; count of bases not matched to a gene: 7. Clones were read by immunoSEQ multiplex PCR, and TCRdb kept only the in-frame ones, dropping some. The top ten hold over 4% of the sample, which has 60,000 to 90,000 clones, roughly 85% seen once. These data belong to a study of blood T cell repertoires in COVID-19. Study-level background: T cells, B-cell-depleted T cells, or PBMCs supplied cDNA or gDNA.

J is TRBJ2-5 and V is TRBV18; 7 bases line up with TRBD2. This clonotype was sampled from a woman older than 75 with active or convalescent COVID-19. Sequenced material: peripheral blood. The chain's CDR3 is CASSPREGPWYF. For the CDR3, the DNA is TGTGCCAGCTCACCAAGGGAGGGCCCTTGGTACTTC.